The sequence of this T cell receptor (beta chain) was determined in a study of blood T cell repertoires in COVID-19. Trimming took 5 bases from V and 3 from J; bases not matched to a gene: 4. Germline CDR1 and CDR2: SGHTA and FQGNSA. The CDR3 runs 14 residues. As originally analysed: The assay estimated nucleated cells by amplifying reference gene primers. Libraries were prepared by immunoSEQ multiplex PCR; TCRdb keeps only in-frame clonotypes and omits some of them. Clone size and the V and J calls come from that table; the DNA yielded D and trimming. This table has about 67,000 clones, roughly 89% appearing once. This clone was seen a few times.

The receptor was derived from a woman of 80 years or more with acute or convalescent COVID-19. The chain recombines TRBV7-2 with TRBJ1-1; 9 bases align to TRBD1. What was sequenced was peripheral blood. Here the CDR3 DNA reads TGTGCCAGCAGCACAAGGACAGGGGACACTGAAGCTTTCTTT. Translating it yields CASSTRTGDTEAFF.